This T cell receptor beta chain was sequenced during a study of tumor-infiltrating lymphocytes in primary liver carcinoma. Across the whole study: Samples had roughly 3.5 to 8 million productive TCRbeta reads, comparable between tissue types.

Unsorted bulk tissue of roughly 18-32 mg yielded co-extracted RNA and DNA. Primary liver carcinoma, confirmed by histopathology, was surgically resected. TCR beta cDNA was prepared out of 500 ng total RNA by means of a constant-region primer. TCR beta libraries came from three nested multiplex PCR rounds using slightly modified ARM-PCR. Amplification in the first two PCR rounds was performed using TRBV1-TRBV30 forward primers and a C-beta reverse primer for 10 cycles each. TCRdb reanalysed the multiplex PCR reads using MiXCR and keeps one entry per CDR3 protein. The table lists almost 45,000 distinct CDR3 sequences, roughly 77% of them singletons. Study findings and constraints: Tumor-adjacent and tumor-blood pairs displayed less overlap than did pairs of tumor regions.

The CDR3 length is 13 residues. In germline, CDR1 is ENHRY, CDR2 SYGVKD. Concerning this clonotype itself: The antigen is not known. This could be a read error, since a much larger clone is one nucleotide away.

The chain combines TRBV10-3 with TRBJ1-1; D is uncertain. The sequencing input was tumor-adjacent normal liver tissue. This TCR derives from a young woman with primary liver carcinoma and hepatitis B virus infection. CDR3 DNA: TGTGTCATCAGTGCGAAGGGAAACACTGAAGCTTTCTTT. The encoded protein is CVISAKGNTEAFF.